This T cell receptor beta chain was sequenced in a study of cytomegalovirus exposure and HLA in healthy donors. TCRdb keeps only in-frame clones here, not all; method: immunoSEQ multiplex PCR. In the table there are over 100,000 clones, roughly 90% of which are singletons. This CDR3 has 14 amino acids. The germline V gene encodes CDR1 SGHRS and CDR2 YFSETQ. Trimming took off 3 bases at V and 6 bases at J, with 15 bases between the two ends. The clonotype comes from a woman aged 18-29 years in good health and CMV-seropositive. V usage is TRBV5-1 and J usage is TRBJ1-2; D perhaps matches TRBD1 (5 bases). Sample: PBMCs. The CDR3 reads CASSWGNGGDGYTF. As DNA, the CDR3 is TGCGCCAGCAGCTGGGGAAACGGAGGGGATGGCTACACCTTC.